What follows are 7 T cell receptor beta chains derived from one specimen sequenced in a study of shared clonotypes between healthy human individuals. Sequencing used immunoSEQ multiplex PCR; TCRdb keeps in-frame clones, though not all of them. The sample has over 2 million clones; over 85% are singletons. Sequences were obtained from naive CD4+ T cells sorted from blood. Subset noted: CD45RA+ positively selected. The source is a man aged 18 to 35 in good health.

J is TRBJ2-7 and V is TRBV13; 10 bases agree with TRBD2. Germline V gene data show CDR1 as PRHDT and CDR2 as FYEKMQ (reference sequence). V lost 5 bases and J lost 6; bases outside the gene matches: 10. There are 15 residues in the CDR3. The CDR3 loop reads CASSELAGALREQYF. CDR3 DNA sequence: TGTGCCAGCAGCGAGCTAGCGGGAGCCCTTCGCGAGCAGTACTTC.

This rearrangement joins TRBV20-1 to TRBJ2-4; D may be TRBD2 (6 bases). V was shortened by 5 bases and J by 9 bases, with 8 bases between the two germline ends. CDR3 length equals 10 residues. Germline V gene lookup returns CDR1 DFQATT and CDR2 SNEGSKA (reference sequence). The CDR3 reads CSAGGGIQYF. The CDR3 DNA follows: TGCAGTGCTGGGGGAGGCATTCAGTACTTC.

V is TRBV10-3 and J is TRBJ2-2, with D perhaps given as TRBD1 or TRBD2 (5 bases each). V dropped 0 bases and J dropped 6 bases, with 11 bases sitting between them. The CDR3 loop spans 15 amino acids. CDR1 and CDR2 from the germline V gene are ENHRY and SYGVKD. The CDR3 spells CAISESRDQPGELFF. CDR3 sequence (DNA): TGTGCCATCAGTGAGTCTAGGGACCAACCCGGGGAGCTGTTTTTT.

Comment on this clone: Additional DNA sequences in this sample encode the identical CDR3. The chain uses TRBV19 and TRBJ1-5; tentatively, D is TRBD1 (6 bases). The CDR3 covers 13 residues. The V end lost 4 bases, the J end lost 4 bases, and 8 bases lay between the germline ends. Germline V gene lookup returns CDR1 LNHDA and CDR2 SQIVND (reference sequence). CDR3 in DNA: TGTGCCAGTAGTAAGGGGGGTAATCAGCCCCAGCATTTT. It encodes CASSKGGNQPQHF. The full variable domain, its missing parts supplied by reference TRBV19 and TRBJ1-5, is DGGITQSPKYLFRKEGQNVTLSCEQNLNHDAMYWYRQDPGQGLRLIYYSQIVNDFQKGDIAEGYSVSREKKESFPLTVTSAQKNPTAFYLCASSKGGNQPQHFGDGTRLSIL.

V gene TRBV5-1 combines with J gene TRBJ1-4, with 9 bases aligning to TRBD1. The germline V gene has CDR1 SGHRS and CDR2 YFSETQ. V trimming: 2 bases; J trimming: 8 bases; junction bases outside the gene matches: 4. This CDR3 is built from 14 residues. In DNA, the CDR3 is TGCGCCAGCAGCTTTACAGGGGGCGGAGAAAAACTGTTTTTT. Protein sequence: CASSFTGGGEKLFF.

The chain joins TRBV12-5 to TRBJ2-7; 9 nucleotides agree with TRBD1. CDR1 is LGHNT and CDR2 is FRNRAP in the germline V gene. The ends lost 6 bases at V and 7 bases at J; junction bases unmatched: 16. The CDR3 contains 16 residues. CDR3 region: CASGPVGETGGNEQYF. The CDR3 coding sequence is TGTGCTAGTGGCCCTGTGGGCGAAACAGGGGGCAATGAGCAGTACTTC.

This rearrangement joins TRBV11-2 to TRBJ1-4; D is possibly TRBD1 (6 bases). V was pared by 1 base and J by 5 bases, with 11 bases between. The CDR3 totals 15 residues. Germline CDR1 SGHAT, CDR2 FQNNGV. CDR3 nucleotide sequence: TGTGCCAGCAGCTTAGGACTCGACAGGAATGAAAAACTGTTTTTT. Its protein is CASSLGLDRNEKLFF.